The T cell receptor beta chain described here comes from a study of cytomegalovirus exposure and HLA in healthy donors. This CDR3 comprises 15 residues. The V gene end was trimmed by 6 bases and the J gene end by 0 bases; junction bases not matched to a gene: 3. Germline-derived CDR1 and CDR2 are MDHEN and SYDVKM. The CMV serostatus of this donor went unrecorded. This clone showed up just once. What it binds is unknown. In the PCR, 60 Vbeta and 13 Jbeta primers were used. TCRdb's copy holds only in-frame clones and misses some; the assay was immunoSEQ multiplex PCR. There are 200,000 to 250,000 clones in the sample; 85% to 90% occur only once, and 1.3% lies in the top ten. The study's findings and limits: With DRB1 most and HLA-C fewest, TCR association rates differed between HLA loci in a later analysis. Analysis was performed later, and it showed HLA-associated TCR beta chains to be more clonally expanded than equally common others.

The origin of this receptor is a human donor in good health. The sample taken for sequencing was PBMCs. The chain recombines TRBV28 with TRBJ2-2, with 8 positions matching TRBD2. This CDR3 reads CASSQAGANTGELFF. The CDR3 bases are TGTGCCAGCAGCCAAGCGGGAGCGAACACCGGGGAGCTGTTTTTT.